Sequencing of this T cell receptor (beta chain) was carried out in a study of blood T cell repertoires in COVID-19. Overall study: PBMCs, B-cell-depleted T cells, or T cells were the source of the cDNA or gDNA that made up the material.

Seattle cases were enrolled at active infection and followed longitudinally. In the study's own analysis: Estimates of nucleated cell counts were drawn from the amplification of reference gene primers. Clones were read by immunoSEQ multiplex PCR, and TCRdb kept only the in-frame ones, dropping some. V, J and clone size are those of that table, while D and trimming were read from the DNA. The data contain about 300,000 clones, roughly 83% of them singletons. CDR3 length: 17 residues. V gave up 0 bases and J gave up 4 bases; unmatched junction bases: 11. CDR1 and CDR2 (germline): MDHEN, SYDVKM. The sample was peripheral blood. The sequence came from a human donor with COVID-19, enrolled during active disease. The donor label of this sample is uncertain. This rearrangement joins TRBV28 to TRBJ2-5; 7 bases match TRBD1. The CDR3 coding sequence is TGTGCCAGCAGTTTATGGGTCTTGGACAGGTGGGGAGAGACCCAGTACTTC. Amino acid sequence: CASSLWVLDRWGETQYF.